These T cell receptor beta chains were read from a single sample in a study of cytomegalovirus exposure and HLA in healthy donors. Clones were read by immunoSEQ multiplex PCR, and TCRdb kept only the in-frame ones, dropping some. The sample lists around 260,000 clones; about 92% were seen once. The sample was PBMCs. These TCRs come from a woman aged 25 to 39 in good health and CMV-seronegative. Both conserved end residues are trimmed from each CDR3. Fields, in order: V gene, J gene, CDR3 protein.

V: TRBV7-9
J: TRBJ2-7
CDR3: ASSPGQGAYEQY

V: TRBV7-8
J: TRBJ2-3
CDR3: ASSLAGRAKVDTQY

V: TRBV27
J: TRBJ2-7
CDR3: ASGPGRGGGEQY

V: TRBV5-4
J: TRBJ2-7
CDR3: ASGSGMSYEQY

V: TRBV18
J: TRBJ1-1
CDR3: ASSPRAGRGPTEAF

V: TRBV7-2
J: TRBJ1-1
CDR3: ASSYLNTEAF

V: TRBV11-3
J: TRBJ2-7
CDR3: ASSLVLEGYEQY

V: TRBV27
J: TRBJ2-7
CDR3: ASSLTRALPREQY

V: TRBV5-1
J: TRBJ2-3
CDR3: ASSPIAAPTDTQY

V: TRBV5-8
J: TRBJ2-1
CDR3: ASSLVVLRYEQF

V: TRBV5-6
J: TRBJ1-4
CDR3: ASSPQWNEKLF

V: TRBV6-6
J: TRBJ2-1
CDR3: ASSYRTGGSYNEQF

V: TRBV5-6
J: TRBJ2-4
CDR3: ASSLAGGYSGRGKNIQY

V: TRBV10-3
J: TRBJ2-3
CDR3: AISPRDSSTDTQY

V: TRBV9
J: TRBJ2-6
CDR3: ASSAGTGANVLT

V: TRBV11-2
J: TRBJ2-7
CDR3: ASSLVLGGSFDEQY

V: TRBV28
J: TRBJ1-5
CDR3: ASRWGAGNQPQH

V: TRBV6-6
J: TRBJ2-5
CDR3: ASSYSETQY

V: TRBV6-6
J: TRBJ2-7
CDR3: ASWGKSSYEQY

V: TRBV2
J: TRBJ2-7
CDR3: ASSDRQEGSDEQY

V: TRBV27
J: TRBJ2-7
CDR3: ASSLWAGPYEQY

V: TRBV7-2
J: TRBJ2-7
CDR3: ASSLVRGGREQY

V: TRBV19
J: TRBJ2-2
CDR3: ATQRGELF

V: TRBV5-6
J: TRBJ2-5
CDR3: ASSWGTGAGETQY

V: TRBV21-1
J: TRBJ2-7
CDR3: ASSKVVQREGHVSEQY

V: TRBV27
J: TRBJ1-2
CDR3: ASSTPGDGYGYT

V: TRBV20-1
J: TRBJ2-5
CDR3: SASSKETQY

V: TRBV5-1
J: TRBJ2-5
CDR3: ASSLDRMTSGQETQY